The 18 T cell receptor beta chains listed next were all sequenced from one sample in a study of technical replicates of blood from a few donors. TCRdb keeps only in-frame clones here, not all; method: immunoSEQ multiplex PCR. The sample shows tens of thousands of clones, 94% of them seen only once. The sequenced sample consisted of T cells isolated from PBMCs. Receptors were obtained from a human donor in good health.

V and J are TRBV9 and TRBJ2-3, with 8 nucleotides matching TRBD2. The germline V gene encodes CDR1 SGDLS and CDR2 YYNGEE. V lost 4 bases to trimming and J lost 2 bases; unmatched junction nucleotides: 9. This CDR3 comprises 16 residues. The CDR3 DNA reads as TGTGCCAGCAGCACCCAACTAGCGGAGATCACAGATACGCAGTATTTT. It translates to CASSTQLAEITDTQYF. Full variable domain (remainder filled in from reference TRBV9 and TRBJ2-3): DSGVTQTPKHLITATGQRVTLRCSPRSGDLSVYWYQQSLDQGLQFLIQYYNGEERAKGNILERFSAQQFPDLHSELNLSSLELGDSALYFCASSTQLAEITDTQYFGPGTRLTVL.

The genes are TRBV7-2 and TRBJ2-7; D call uncertain. The germline V and J ends were trimmed by 4 bases and 0 bases, with 13 bases remaining between them. Germline-derived CDR1 and CDR2 are SGHTA and FQGNSA. There are 15 residues in the CDR3. DNA for the CDR3: TGTGCCAGCAGCTCTTCAGGTTTTTCCTCCTACGAGCAGTACTTC. Translated: CASSSSGFSSYEQYF.

In its sample, this clone was seen once. This chain joins TRBV5-1 and TRBJ1-1, with 8 nucleotides matching TRBD1. Germline V gene lookup returns CDR1 SGHRS and CDR2 YFSETQ. The CDR3 loop spans 13 amino acids. With 3 bases clipped from V and 10 bases from J, the junction kept 8 bases outside the gene matches. CDR3 sequence (DNA): TGCGCCAGCAGCTGGCAGGGGGCACTTGGAGCTTTCTTT. Encoded protein: CASSWQGALGAFF.

V gene TRBV4-2 combines with J gene TRBJ1-3; the D is unclear. Trimming took 1 base from V and 1 from J, leaving 20 bases between them. Germline CDR1 LGHNA, CDR2 YNFKEQ. The CDR3 is made up of 19 amino acids. The chain's CDR3 is CASSQGLLTGASSGNTIYF. In DNA, the CDR3 is TGTGCCAGCAGCCAAGGACTATTGACGGGAGCCTCTTCTGGAAACACCATATATTTT.

V usage is TRBV7-3 and J usage is TRBJ1-1, with 9 bases identical to TRBD1. Unmatched junction bases numbered 7, after V lost 3 bases and J lost 2 bases. The CDR3 is 16 amino acids. In germline, CDR1 is SGHTA, CDR2 FQGTGA. CDR3 region: CASSFGTGPPNTEAFF. Here the CDR3 DNA reads TGTGCCAGCAGCTTCGGGACAGGGCCTCCAAACACTGAAGCTTTCTTT.

This chain uses TRBV19 with TRBJ2-2, with a weak D call TRBD2 (5 bases). The CDR3 is made up of 16 amino acids. Trimming cost V 1 base and J 0 bases, with 9 bases left between them. Germline V gene sequence: CDR1 LNHDA, CDR2 SQIVND (reference sequence). CDR3 residues: CASSIVGGPNTGELFF. The DNA of the CDR3 is TGTGCCAGTAGTATAGTCGGAGGCCCGAACACCGGGGAGCTGTTTTTT.

This sequence joins TRBV7-3 and TRBJ1-1, with TRBD1 matching over 8 bases. CDR3 length: 15 amino acids. The V gene's germline CDR1 is SGHTA and CDR2 FQGTGA. J gave up 1 base and V 5 bases, and 6 bases lay outside the gene matches. DNA for the CDR3: TGTGCCAGCAGCCCCGCCGGGACAGGGAACACTGAAGCTTTCTTT. Amino acids: CASSPAGTGNTEAFF.

This rearrangement joins TRBV5-5 to TRBJ2-2; 8 bases agree with TRBD1. The V segment lost 3 bases and the J segment 5 bases; nucleotides outside the gene matches: 6. This CDR3 spans 15 amino acids. Germline V gene data show CDR1 as SGHKS and CDR2 as YYEKEE (reference sequence). This CDR3 reads CASSSGYRGTGELFF. DNA for the CDR3: TGTGCCAGCAGCTCGGGATACAGGGGGACCGGGGAGCTGTTTTTT.

This chain uses TRBV28 with TRBJ2-7; weak D call: TRBD2 (6 bases). V was clipped by 5 bases and J by 6 bases, with 8 bases between them. The CDR3 extends over 11 amino acids. Germline V gives CDR1 MDHEN, CDR2 SYDVKM. This CDR3 reads CASSHGGEQYF. The CDR3 bases are TGTGCCAGCAGTCACGGGGGCGAGCAGTACTTC.

This chain joins TRBV21-1 and TRBJ2-7; the table's D call TRBD1 went unverified against the DNA. TRBV21-1 is noted as a pseudogene. The CDR3 covers 17 residues. CDR3 sequence (DNA): TGTGCCAGCAGCAAATATAGGGGGACGTCCTCCGCCTACGAGCAGTACTTC. This sequence encodes CASSKYRGTSSAYEQYF.

The V gene is TRBV4-2, the J gene TRBJ2-2, with 8 bases aligning to TRBD2. The CDR3 has 17 amino acids. Trimming cost V 1 base and J 6 bases; bases outside gene matches: 10. The germline CDR1 and CDR2 sequences are LGHNA and YNFKEQ. This CDR3 is CASSQADKREIAGELFF. In DNA form, the CDR3 reads TGTGCCAGCAGCCAAGCCGACAAGCGGGAGATAGCCGGGGAGCTGTTTTTT.

The gene calls are TRBV11-2 and TRBJ2-5, with 11 bases fitting TRBD2. The CDR3 contains 12 residues. The junction had 3 bases not matched to a gene; V was cut back by 4 bases and J by 11 bases. Germline CDR1 SGHAT, CDR2 FQNNGV. CDR3 protein: CASSSGTSGQYF. The CDR3 nucleotides read TGTGCCAGCAGCTCAGGGACTAGCGGACAGTACTTC.

This rearrangement joins TRBV2 to TRBJ2-1; a possible D gene is TRBD2 (6 bases). CDR1 and CDR2 (germline): SNHLY, FYNNEI. V lost 0 bases and J lost 10, with 10 bases in between. CDR3 length: 13 residues. The CDR3 DNA is TGTGCCAGCAGTGAAGCTCCGGCGGGAGAGCAGTTCTTC. Protein sequence: CASSEAPAGEQFF.

CDR3 residues: CASSLAEETQYF. The DNA for the CDR3 is TGTGCCAGCAGCTTAGCCGAAGAGACCCAGTACTTC. J is TRBJ2-5 and V is TRBV7-9; no clear D. Germline lookup yields CDR1 SEHNR and CDR2 FQNEAQ (reference sequence). The V end was cut by 0 bases, the J end by 3 bases, with 2 bases between. The CDR3 has 12 amino acids.

The CDR3 loop reads CASSTRWVDRSGEPQHF. The DNA of the CDR3 is TGTGCCAGCAGTACCCGATGGGTAGACAGGAGTGGTGAGCCCCAGCATTTT. The chain couples TRBV5-5 to TRBJ1-5; D is perhaps TRBD1 (6 bases). V lost 5 bases, J lost 8 bases, and 26 bases lay in between. Germline V gene data show CDR1 as SGHKS and CDR2 as YYEKEE (reference sequence). This CDR3 spans 17 amino acids. Full variable domain (remainder filled in from reference TRBV5-5 and TRBJ1-5): DAGVTQSPTHLIKTRGQQVTLRCSPISGHKSVSWYQQVLGQGPQFIFQYYEKEERGRGNFPDRFSARQFPNYSSELNVNALLLGDSALYLCASSTRWVDRSGEPQHFGDGTRLSIL.

V gene TRBV21-1 combines with J gene TRBJ2-1; the table's TRBD2 call for D was not verified on the DNA. TRBV21-1 has pseudogene status. The CDR3 consists of 16 residues. CDR3 nucleotides: TGTGCCAGCAGCAAAGAAACTAGCGGAGCCTTTAATGAGCAGTTCTTC. Encoded protein: CASSKETSGAFNEQFF.

This chain uses TRBV6-6 with TRBJ1-1; no clear D. Trimming stripped 0 bases from V and 2 bases from J, with 4 bases between. There are 13 residues in the CDR3. From germline, CDR1 is MNHNY and CDR2 SVGAGI (reference sequence). The CDR3 reads CASSYSRNTEAFF. In nucleotides, the CDR3 is TGTGCCAGCAGTTACTCGCGTAACACTGAAGCTTTCTTT.

The chain joins TRBV7-8 to TRBJ1-4; no reliable D call. There are 14 residues in the CDR3. Germline CDR1 is SGHVS and CDR2 is FQNEAQ. V was trimmed by 2 bases and J by 7 bases, leaving 11 bases between them. CDR3 coding DNA: TGTGCCAGCAGCTTAACCCCCGGGGTTGAAAAACTGTTTTTT. This sequence encodes CASSLTPGVEKLFF.